A selection of T cell receptor beta chains follows, all from one sample in a study of CD8 T cells in ankylosing spondylitis. TCRdb redid the calling of the 5' RACE reads with MiXCR, one entry per CDR3 protein. The table records some 350,000 distinct CDR3 sequences, 14% to 15% of them present only once. The specimen sequenced was blood, either unsorted or a sorted T cell fraction (not recorded which). These receptors originate from a male donor with ankylosing spondylitis or in good health (not recorded which). CDR3s include the opening cysteine and the closing phenylalanine or tryptophan.

V	J	CDR3
TRBV12-3/TRBV12-4	TRBJ2-2	CASINRGYGELFF
TRBV5-1	TRBJ2-7	CASSLGLGYEQYF
TRBV5-5	TRBJ2-7	CASSLDRINPLYEQYF
TRBV7-2	TRBJ1-1	CASSFGGSAVTEAFF
TRBV10-3	TRBJ1-5	CAISEYGRGATRDQPQHF
TRBV12-3/TRBV12-4	TRBJ2-5	CASSLDQSETQYF
TRBV20-1	TRBJ2-7	CSARRGTGSSYEQYF
TRBV5-1	TRBJ1-2	CASRQFGGNYGYTF
TRBV5-1	TRBJ2-1	CASSFQMTSGRNEQFF
TRBV5-1	TRBJ2-1	CASSLGARGDEQFF
TRBV11-2	TRBJ1-2	CASSLAQGYNYYGYTF
TRBV6-1	TRBJ1-1	CASRNTQGTEAFF
TRBV10-3	TRBJ2-3	CAISERRKETDTQYF
TRBV25-1	TRBJ2-5	CASSELGQGIGKETQYF
TRBV20-1	TRBJ2-5	CSALGLAGRETQYF
TRBV2	TRBJ2-5	CASSQGEGETQYF
TRBV6-1	TRBJ1-4	CASRPGAGRSFF
TRBV11-3	TRBJ1-1	CASSRGGPHTEAFF
TRBV5-1	TRBJ2-1	CASSLEPSGGGGQFF
TRBV6-1	TRBJ2-2	CASSELAGQVTGELFF
TRBV5-5	TRBJ2-3	CASSQDSMQYF
TRBV27	TRBJ1-4	CASSPTRGTNEKLFF
TRBV27	TRBJ2-1	CASMRRAPFNEQFF
TRBV7-9	TRBJ1-4	CASRRALGEKLFF
TRBV20-1	TRBJ2-6	CCARYTSGAHSGANVLTF
TRBV3-1	TRBJ2-7	CASSGLTSYEQYF
TRBV9	TRBJ1-1	CASSVGSRTANTEAFF
TRBV5-1	TRBJ2-3	CASSLALGQGADTQYF
TRBV10-3	TRBJ2-1	CAISETDSSYNEQFF
TRBV6-5	TRBJ2-4	CASSRDRNIQYF
TRBV6-5	TRBJ2-7	CASSSGQRRASESSYEQYF
TRBV7-6	TRBJ2-2	CASSTLLAGNTGELFF
TRBV20-1	TRBJ1-1	CSASWTGGTEAFF
TRBV7-2	TRBJ2-7	CASSPRSRATYEQYF
TRBV3-1	TRBJ2-1	CASSQDNRGRYNEQFF
TRBV12-3/TRBV12-4	TRBJ2-1	CASSLGHANNEQFF
TRBV18	TRBJ2-5	CASSPLGLGGETQYF
TRBV6-1	TRBJ2-1	CASSRSSSGRNEQFF
TRBV25-1	TRBJ2-7	CASSGRDGTDSYEQYF
TRBV5-1	TRBJ2-3	CASSLGGGTDTQYF
TRBV5-1	TRBJ2-7	CASSLAGVDYEQYF
TRBV3-1	TRBJ2-5	CASSPYSPGTSEWGTQYF
TRBV11-2	TRBJ2-5	CASSSSGPQGRETQYF
TRBV19	TRBJ1-1	CASSNRNTEAFF
TRBV6-5	TRBJ2-7	CASSYRDTYEQYF
TRBV19	TRBJ2-3	CASGIRGKGPDTQYF
TRBV7-9	TRBJ1-1	CASSFRAREAEAFF
TRBV12-3/TRBV12-4	TRBJ2-3	CASSFQGTDTQYF
TRBV10-3	TRBJ2-2	CAISTDRDTGELFF
TRBV12-3/TRBV12-4	TRBJ1-2	CASSLRGASGYTF
TRBV3-1	TRBJ1-2	CASSQGPVAGSYGYTF
TRBV7-2	TRBJ2-1	CASSLGAGLEQFF
TRBV15	TRBJ2-1	CATSRDQRNRAGVGNEQFF
TRBV5-1	TRBJ2-2	CASTKGGTSGNTGELFF
TRBV18	TRBJ2-5	CASSPNRRETQYF
TRBV5-1	TRBJ2-1	CASSLGVERGNEQFF
TRBV28	TRBJ2-1	CASRTTGTPRGIF